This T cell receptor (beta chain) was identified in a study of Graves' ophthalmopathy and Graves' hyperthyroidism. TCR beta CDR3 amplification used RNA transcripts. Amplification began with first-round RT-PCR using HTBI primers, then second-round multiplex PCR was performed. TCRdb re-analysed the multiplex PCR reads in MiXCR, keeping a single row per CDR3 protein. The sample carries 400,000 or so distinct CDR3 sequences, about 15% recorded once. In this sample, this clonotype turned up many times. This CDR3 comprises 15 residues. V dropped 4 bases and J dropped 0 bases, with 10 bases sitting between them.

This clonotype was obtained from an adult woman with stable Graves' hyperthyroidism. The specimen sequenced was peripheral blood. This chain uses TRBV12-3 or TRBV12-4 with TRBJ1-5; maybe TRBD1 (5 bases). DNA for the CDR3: TGTGCCAGCAGTTGGGGCCTCAGTAGCAATCAGCCCCAGCATTTT. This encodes CASSWGLSSNQPQHF.